The T cell receptor (beta chain) under discussion was sequenced for a study of T cell responses to AZD1222 COVID-19 vaccine. For the study at large: The analysis combined second doses at about 4 or about 12 weeks.

Notes on this clone: Its specificity is not known.

Only in-frame clones appear in the TCRdb table, and some are missing; sequencing was by immunoSEQ multiplex PCR. The sample includes roughly 100,000 clones, roughly nine tenths of them seen just once. General observations from the study: Of the AZD1222 recipients, only 5 or 6 were seropositive at baseline. Spike-specific TCR breadth and depth grew following two AZD1222 doses. Clonal diversity was possibly underestimated, and the donors were mostly white British, with more females.

Germline loops: CDR1 LNHNV, CDR2 YYDKDF (reference sequence). This CDR3 contains 13 residues. V was pared by 5 bases and J by 3 bases, with 2 bases of the junction left unmatched. This receptor was identified in an adult in good health. Specimen: peripheral blood, collected on day 0 of AZD1222 vaccination. V is TRBV15 and J is TRBJ2-5; 8 bases agree with TRBD1. The CDR3 DNA sequence: TGTGCCACCAGCCTGGGACAGGAAGAGACCCAGTACTTC. This gives the protein CATSLGQEETQYF.